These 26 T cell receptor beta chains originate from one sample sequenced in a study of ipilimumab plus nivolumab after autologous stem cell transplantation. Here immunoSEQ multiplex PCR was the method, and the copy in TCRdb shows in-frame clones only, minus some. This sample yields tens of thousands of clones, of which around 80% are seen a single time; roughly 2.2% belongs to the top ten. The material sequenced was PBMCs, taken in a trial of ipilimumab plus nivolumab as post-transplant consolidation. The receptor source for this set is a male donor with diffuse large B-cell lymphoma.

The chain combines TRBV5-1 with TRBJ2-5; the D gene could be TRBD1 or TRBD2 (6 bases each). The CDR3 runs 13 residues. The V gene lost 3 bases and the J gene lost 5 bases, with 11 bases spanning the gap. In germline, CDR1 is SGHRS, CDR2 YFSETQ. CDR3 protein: CASSSGGGETQYF. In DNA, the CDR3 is TGCGCCAGCAGCTCTGGAGGGGGGGAGACCCAGTACTTC.

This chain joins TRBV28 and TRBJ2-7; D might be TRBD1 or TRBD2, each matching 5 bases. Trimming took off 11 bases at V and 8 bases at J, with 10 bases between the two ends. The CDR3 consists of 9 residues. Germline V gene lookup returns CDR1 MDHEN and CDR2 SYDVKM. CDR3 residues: CAPRDQQYF. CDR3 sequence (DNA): TGTGCCCCCCGGGACCAGCAGTACTTC.

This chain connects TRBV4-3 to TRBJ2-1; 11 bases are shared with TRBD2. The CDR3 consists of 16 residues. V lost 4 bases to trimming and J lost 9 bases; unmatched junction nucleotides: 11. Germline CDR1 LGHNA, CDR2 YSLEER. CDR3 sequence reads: CASSPEIAGGPGEQFF. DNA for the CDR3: TGCGCCAGCAGCCCCGAAATAGCGGGGGGGCCAGGTGAGCAGTTCTTC.

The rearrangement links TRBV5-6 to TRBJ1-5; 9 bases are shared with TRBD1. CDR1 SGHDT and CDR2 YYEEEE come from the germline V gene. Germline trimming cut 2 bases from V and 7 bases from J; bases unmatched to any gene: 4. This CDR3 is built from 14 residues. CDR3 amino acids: CASSFRDRGQPQHF. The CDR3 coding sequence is TGTGCCAGCAGCTTCCGTGACAGGGGGCAGCCCCAGCATTTT.

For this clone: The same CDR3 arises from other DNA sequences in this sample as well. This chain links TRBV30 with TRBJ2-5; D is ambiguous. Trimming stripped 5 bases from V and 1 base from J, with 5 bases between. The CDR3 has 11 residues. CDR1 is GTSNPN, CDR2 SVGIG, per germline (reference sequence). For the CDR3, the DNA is TGTGCCTGGTCCCCCCAAGAGACCCAGTACTTC. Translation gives CAWSPQETQYF.

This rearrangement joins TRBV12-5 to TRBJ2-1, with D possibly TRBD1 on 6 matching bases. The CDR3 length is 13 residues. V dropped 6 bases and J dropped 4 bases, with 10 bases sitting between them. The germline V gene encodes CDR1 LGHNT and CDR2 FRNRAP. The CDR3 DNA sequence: TGTGCTAGTGGGGTGGACAGATACAATGAGCAGTTCTTC. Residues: CASGVDRYNEQFF. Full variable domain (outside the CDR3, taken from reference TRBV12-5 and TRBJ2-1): DARVTQTPRHKVTEMGQEVTMRCQPILGHNTVFWYRQTMMQGLELLAYFRNRAPLDDSGMPKDRFSAEMPDATLATLKIQPSEPRDSAVYFCASGVDRYNEQFFGPGTRLTVL.

The CDR3 reads CASTPWGQKDQPQHF. CDR3 bases: TGTGCCAGCACTCCCTGGGGCCAAAAAGATCAGCCCCAGCATTTT. The chain couples TRBV2 to TRBJ1-5, with a weak D call TRBD1 (5 bases). Trimming pared 7 bases from V and 5 bases from J, leaving 18 bases between. Germline CDR1 reads SNHLY; CDR2 reads FYNNEI. This CDR3 comprises 15 residues. Full variable domain (outside the CDR3, taken from reference TRBV2 and TRBJ1-5): EPEVTQTPSHQVTQMGQEVILRCVPISNHLYFYWYRQILGQKVEFLVSFYNNEISEKSEIFDDQFSVERPDGSNFTLKIRSTKLEDSAMYFCASTPWGQKDQPQHFGDGTRLSIL.

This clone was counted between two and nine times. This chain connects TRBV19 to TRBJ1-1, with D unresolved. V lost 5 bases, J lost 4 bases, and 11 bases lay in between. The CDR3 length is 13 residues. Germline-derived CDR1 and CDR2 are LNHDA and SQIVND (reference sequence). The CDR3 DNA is TGTGCCAGTAGTCAAAGATGGGGCACTGAAGCTTTCTTT. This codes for CASSQRWGTEAFF. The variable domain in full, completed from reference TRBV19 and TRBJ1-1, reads DGGITQSPKYLFRKEGQNVTLSCEQNLNHDAMYWYRQDPGQGLRLIYYSQIVNDFQKGDIAEGYSVSREKKESFPLTVTSAQKNPTAFYLCASSQRWGTEAFFGQGTRLTVV.

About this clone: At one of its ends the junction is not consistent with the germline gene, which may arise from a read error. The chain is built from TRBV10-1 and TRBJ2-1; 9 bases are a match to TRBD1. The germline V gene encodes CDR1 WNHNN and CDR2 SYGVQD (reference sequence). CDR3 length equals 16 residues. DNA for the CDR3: TGCGCCAGCAGTGAGAACACCGGGACAGGGAAGAATGGGCAGTTCTTC. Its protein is CASSENTGTGKNGQFF.

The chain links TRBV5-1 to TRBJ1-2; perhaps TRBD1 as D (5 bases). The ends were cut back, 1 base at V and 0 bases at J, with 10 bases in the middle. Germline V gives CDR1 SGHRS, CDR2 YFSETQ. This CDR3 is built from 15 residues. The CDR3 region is CASSLSQGANYGYTF. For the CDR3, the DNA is TGCGCCAGCAGCTTGTCCCAGGGTGCTAACTATGGCTACACCTTC.

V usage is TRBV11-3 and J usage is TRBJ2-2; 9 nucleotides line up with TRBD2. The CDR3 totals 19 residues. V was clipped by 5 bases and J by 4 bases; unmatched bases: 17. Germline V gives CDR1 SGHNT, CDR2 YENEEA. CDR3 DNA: TGTGCCAGCAGCCGCGGGCTAGCGGGGTCGCCAGGGGTCACCGGGGAGCTGTTTTTT. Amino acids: CASSRGLAGSPGVTGELFF.

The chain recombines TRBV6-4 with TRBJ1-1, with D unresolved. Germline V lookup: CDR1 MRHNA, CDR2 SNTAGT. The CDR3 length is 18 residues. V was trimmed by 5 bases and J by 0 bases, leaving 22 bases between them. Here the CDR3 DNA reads TGTGCCAGCAGTACCAAAGGACTGTACGGCCGGATGAACACTGAAGCTTTCTTT. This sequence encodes CASSTKGLYGRMNTEAFF.

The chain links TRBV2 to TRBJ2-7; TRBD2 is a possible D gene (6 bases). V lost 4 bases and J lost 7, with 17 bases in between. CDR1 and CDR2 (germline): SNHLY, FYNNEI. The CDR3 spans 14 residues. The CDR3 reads CASSGVAEALEQYF. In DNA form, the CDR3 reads TGTGCCAGCAGTGGGGTAGCGGAGGCCCTAGAGCAGTACTTC. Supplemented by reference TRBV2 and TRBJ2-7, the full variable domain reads EPEVTQTPSHQVTQMGQEVILRCVPISNHLYFYWYRQILGQKVEFLVSFYNNEISEKSEIFDDQFSVERPDGSNFTLKIRSTKLEDSAMYFCASSGVAEALEQYFGPGTRLTVT.

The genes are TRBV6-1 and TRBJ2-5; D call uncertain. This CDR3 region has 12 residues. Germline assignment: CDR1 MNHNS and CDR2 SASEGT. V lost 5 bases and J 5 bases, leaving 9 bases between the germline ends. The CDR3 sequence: CASSTHGETQYF. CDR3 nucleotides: TGTGCCAGCAGTACCCACGGGGAGACCCAGTACTTC.

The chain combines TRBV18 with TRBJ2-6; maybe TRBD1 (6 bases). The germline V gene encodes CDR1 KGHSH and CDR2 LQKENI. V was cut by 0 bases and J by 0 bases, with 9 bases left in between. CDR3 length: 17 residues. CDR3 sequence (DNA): TGTGCCAGCTCACCACCACAGGGCGGCTCTGGGGCCAACGTCCTGACTTTC. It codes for CASSPPQGGSGANVLTF. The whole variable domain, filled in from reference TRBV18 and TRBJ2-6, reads NAGVMQNPRHLVRRRGQEARLRCSPMKGHSHVYWYRQLPEEGLKFMVYLQKENIIDESGMPKERFSAEFPKEGPSILRIQQVVRGDSAAYFCASSPPQGGSGANVLTFGAGSRLTVL.

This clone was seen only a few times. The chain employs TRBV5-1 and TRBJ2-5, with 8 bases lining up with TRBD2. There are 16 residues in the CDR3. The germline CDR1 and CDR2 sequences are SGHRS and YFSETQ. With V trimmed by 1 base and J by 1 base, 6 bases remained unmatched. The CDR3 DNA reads TGCGCCAGCAGCTTGTTTGCAGCGGGGGTCCAAGAGACCCAGTACTTC. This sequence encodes CASSLFAAGVQETQYF. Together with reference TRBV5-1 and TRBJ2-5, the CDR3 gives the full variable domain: KAGVTQTPRYLIKTRGQQVTLSCSPISGHRSVSWYQQTPGQGLQFLFEYFSETQRNKGNFPGRFSGRQFSNSRSEMNVSTLELGDSALYLCASSLFAAGVQETQYFGPGTRLLVL.

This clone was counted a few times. The DNA for the CDR3 is TGTGCCAGCAGCTTCCCCGAGACCCGAACCTACAATGAGCAGTTCTTC. It yields the protein CASSFPETRTYNEQFF. The gene calls are TRBV5-5 and TRBJ2-1; D gene unclear. Trimming removed 2 bases from V and 2 bases from J, with 14 bases in between. The CDR3 contains 16 residues. Per germline, CDR1 SGHKS and CDR2 YYEKEE (reference sequence).

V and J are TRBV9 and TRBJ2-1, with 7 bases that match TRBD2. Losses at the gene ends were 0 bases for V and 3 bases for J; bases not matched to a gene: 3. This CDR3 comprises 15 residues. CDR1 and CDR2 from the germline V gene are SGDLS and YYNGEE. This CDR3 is CASSVGPGGYNEQFF. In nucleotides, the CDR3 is TGTGCCAGCAGCGTAGGCCCGGGGGGCTACAATGAGCAGTTCTTC.

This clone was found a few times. Written as DNA, the CDR3 is TGCGCCAGCAGTCTTCCAAAGAAGGACAGGGAGGATGAGCAGTTCTTC. Translation: CASSLPKKDREDEQFF. The genes are TRBV23-1 and TRBJ2-1; 8 bases are a match to TRBD1. TRBV23-1 is placed among ORFs of uncertain function. J was trimmed by 8 bases and V by 4 bases; bases with no gene match: 13. The CDR3 is 16 residues long.

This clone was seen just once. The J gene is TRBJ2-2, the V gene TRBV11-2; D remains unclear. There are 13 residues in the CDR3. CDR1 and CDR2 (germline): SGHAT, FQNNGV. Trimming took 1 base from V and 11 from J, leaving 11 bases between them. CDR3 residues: CASSLGESSELFF. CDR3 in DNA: TGTGCCAGCAGCTTAGGCGAAAGTAGCGAGCTGTTTTTT.

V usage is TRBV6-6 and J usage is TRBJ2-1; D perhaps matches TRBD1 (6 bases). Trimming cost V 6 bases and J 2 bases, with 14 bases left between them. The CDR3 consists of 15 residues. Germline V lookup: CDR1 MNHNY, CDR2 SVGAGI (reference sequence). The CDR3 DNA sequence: TGTGCCAGCAGCGAATCACAGGGAACCTACAATGAGCAGTTCTTC. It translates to CASSESQGTYNEQFF.

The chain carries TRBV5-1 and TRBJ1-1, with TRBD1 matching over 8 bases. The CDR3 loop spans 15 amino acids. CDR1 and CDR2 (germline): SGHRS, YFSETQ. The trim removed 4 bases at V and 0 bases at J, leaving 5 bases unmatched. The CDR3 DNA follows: TGCGCCAGCAGCCCGGGACAGGCTATGAACACTGAAGCTTTCTTT. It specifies CASSPGQAMNTEAFF.

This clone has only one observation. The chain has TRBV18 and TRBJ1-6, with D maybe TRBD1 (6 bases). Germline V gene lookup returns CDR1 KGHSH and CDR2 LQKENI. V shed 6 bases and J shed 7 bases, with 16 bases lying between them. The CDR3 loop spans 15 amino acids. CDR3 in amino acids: CASSPTAQGNSPLHF. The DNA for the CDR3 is TGTGCCAGCTCCCCCACCGCACAGGGAAATTCACCCCTCCACTTT.

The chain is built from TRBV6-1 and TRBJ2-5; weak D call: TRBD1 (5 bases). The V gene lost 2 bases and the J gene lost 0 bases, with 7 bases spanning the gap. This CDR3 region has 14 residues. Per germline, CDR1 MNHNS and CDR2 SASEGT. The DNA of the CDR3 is TGTGCCAGCAGTGAAAGACAGTACCAAGAGACCCAGTACTTC. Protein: CASSERQYQETQYF.

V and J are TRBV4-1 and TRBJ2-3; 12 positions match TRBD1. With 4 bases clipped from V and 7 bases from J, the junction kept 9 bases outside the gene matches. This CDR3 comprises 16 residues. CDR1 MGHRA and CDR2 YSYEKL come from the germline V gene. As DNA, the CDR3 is TGCGCCAGCAGCCCTCTCGAGGGACAGGGGGCTAATACGCAGTATTTT. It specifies CASSPLEGQGANTQYF.

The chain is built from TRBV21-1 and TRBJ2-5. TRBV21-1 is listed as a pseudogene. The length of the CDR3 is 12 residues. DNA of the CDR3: TGTGCCAGCGAGACCAACCGAGAGACCCAGTACTTC. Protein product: CASETNRETQYF.